Sequencing of this TCR beta chain was carried out in a study of somatic mutations in cytotoxic T cells in rheumatoid arthritis. Only one count was recorded for this clone. Its antigen is as yet unknown. Clones were read by immunoSEQ multiplex PCR, and TCRdb kept only the in-frame ones, dropping some. There are 15,000 to 20,000 clones in the sample; 70% to 75% occur only once, and under 25% lies in the top ten. Findings and caveats of the study: There were about an eighth of the roughly 60 patients in whom the largest CD8+ clone exceeded 20% of CD8+ cells. The antigen targets of the expanded CD8+ clones lacked identification.

The sequenced sample was CD8+ T cells sorted from blood. The clonotype was recovered from a woman in her sixties in good health.

CDR3 nucleotide sequence: TGTGCTACCACGAAAAGCGACGCAACTAATGAAAAACTGTTTTTT. This codes for CATTKSDATNEKLFF. This sequence joins TRBV2 and TRBJ1-4; D gene unclear. Looked up from germline, CDR1 is SNHLY and CDR2 is FYNNEI. CDR3 length: 15 amino acids.